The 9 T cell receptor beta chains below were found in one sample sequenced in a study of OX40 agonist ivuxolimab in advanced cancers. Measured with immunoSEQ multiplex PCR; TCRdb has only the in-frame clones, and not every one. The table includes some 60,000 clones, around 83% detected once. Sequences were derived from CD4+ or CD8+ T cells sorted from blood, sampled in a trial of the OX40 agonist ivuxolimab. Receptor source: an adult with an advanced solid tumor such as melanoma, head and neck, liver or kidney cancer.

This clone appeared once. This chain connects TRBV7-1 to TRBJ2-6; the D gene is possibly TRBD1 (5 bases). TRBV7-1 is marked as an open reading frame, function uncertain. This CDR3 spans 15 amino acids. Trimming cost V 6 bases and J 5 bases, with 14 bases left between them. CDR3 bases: TGTGCCAGCAGACGAGGACAAAGTCGGGCCAACGTCCTGACTTTC. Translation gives CASRRGQSRANVLTF.

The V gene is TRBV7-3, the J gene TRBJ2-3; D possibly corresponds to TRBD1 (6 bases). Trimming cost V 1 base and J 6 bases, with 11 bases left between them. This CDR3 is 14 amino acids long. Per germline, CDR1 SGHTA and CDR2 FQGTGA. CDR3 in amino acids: CASSLRGPRDTQYF. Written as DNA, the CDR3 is TGTGCCAGCAGCTTAAGGGGGCCGAGGGATACGCAGTATTTT.

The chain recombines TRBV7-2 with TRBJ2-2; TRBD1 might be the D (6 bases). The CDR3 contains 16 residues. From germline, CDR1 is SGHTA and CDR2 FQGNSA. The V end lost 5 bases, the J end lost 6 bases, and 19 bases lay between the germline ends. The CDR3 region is CASSPQGNRDAGELFF. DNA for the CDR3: TGTGCCAGCAGCCCCCAAGGGAACAGGGACGCCGGGGAGCTGTTTTTT.

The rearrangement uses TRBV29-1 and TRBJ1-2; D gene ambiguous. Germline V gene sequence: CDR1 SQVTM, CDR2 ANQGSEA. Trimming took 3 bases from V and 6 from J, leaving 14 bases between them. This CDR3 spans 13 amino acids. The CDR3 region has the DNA TGCAGCGTTGAGGTTCTAACTAGGGATGGCTACACCTTC. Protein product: CSVEVLTRDGYTF.

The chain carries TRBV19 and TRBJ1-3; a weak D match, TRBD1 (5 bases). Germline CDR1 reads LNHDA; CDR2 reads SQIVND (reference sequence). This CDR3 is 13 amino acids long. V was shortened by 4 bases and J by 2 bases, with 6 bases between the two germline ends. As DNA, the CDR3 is TGTGCCAGTAGTACGACAGCTGGAAACACCATATATTTT. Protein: CASSTTAGNTIYF.

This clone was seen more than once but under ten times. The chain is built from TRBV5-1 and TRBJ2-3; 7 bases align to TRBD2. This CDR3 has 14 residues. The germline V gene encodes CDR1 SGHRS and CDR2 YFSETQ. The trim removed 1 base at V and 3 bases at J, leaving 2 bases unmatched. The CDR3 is CASSLQGGTDTQYF. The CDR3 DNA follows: TGCGCCAGCAGCTTGCAGGGAGGGACAGATACGCAGTATTTT.

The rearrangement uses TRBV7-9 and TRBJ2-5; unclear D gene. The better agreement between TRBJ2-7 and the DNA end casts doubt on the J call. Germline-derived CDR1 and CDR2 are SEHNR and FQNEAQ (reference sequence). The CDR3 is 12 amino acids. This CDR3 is CASSQQLYEQYF. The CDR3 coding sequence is TGTGCCAGCAGCCAGCAGCTCTACGAGCAGTACTTC.

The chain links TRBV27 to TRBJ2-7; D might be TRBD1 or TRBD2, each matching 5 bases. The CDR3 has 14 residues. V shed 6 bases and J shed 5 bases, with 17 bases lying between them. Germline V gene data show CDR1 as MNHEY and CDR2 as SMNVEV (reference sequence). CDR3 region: CASSHGGMLNEQYF. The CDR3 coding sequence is TGTGCCAGCAGCCATGGGGGAATGCTCAACGAGCAGTACTTC.

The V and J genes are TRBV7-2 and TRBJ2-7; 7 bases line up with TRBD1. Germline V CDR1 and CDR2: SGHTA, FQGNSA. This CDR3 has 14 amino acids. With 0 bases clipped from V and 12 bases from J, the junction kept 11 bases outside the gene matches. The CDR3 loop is CASSLAGFERGLYF. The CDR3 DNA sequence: TGTGCCAGCAGCTTAGCGGGCTTCGAGAGGGGGCTGTACTTC.